Below are 29 T cell receptor beta chains sequenced from a single sample in a study of T cell responses to AZD1222 COVID-19 vaccine. Sequencing was performed with immunoSEQ multiplex PCR; in TCRdb, only in-frame clones are kept and a portion is missing. Among about 96,000 clones listed, about nine tenths were seen once. The sequencing here drew on peripheral blood, taken on day 0 of AZD1222 vaccination. These receptors all come from an adult in good health.

The gene calls are TRBV7-8 and TRBJ2-2; 9 bases match TRBD2. The CDR3 loop spans 18 amino acids. The V gene end was trimmed by 3 bases and the J gene end by 1 base; junction bases not matched to a gene: 9. The V gene's germline CDR1 is SGHVS and CDR2 FQNEAQ. Written as DNA, the CDR3 is TGTGCCAGCAGCTTTGTGACTAGCGGAGGTTTGAACACCGGGGAGCTGTTTTTT. Its translation is CASSFVTSGGLNTGELFF.

DNA for the CDR3: TGTGCCGGCGAACAGGGGGAAGGAAACACCATATATTTT. Translated: CAGEQGEGNTIYF. J is TRBJ1-3 and V is TRBV30; 8 positions match TRBD1. The length of the CDR3 is 13 residues. V lost 8 bases to trimming and J lost 4 bases; unmatched junction nucleotides: 7. Germline V gene lookup returns CDR1 GTSNPN and CDR2 SVGIG (reference sequence).

The V gene is TRBV5-1, the J gene TRBJ2-2; no definite D call. Germline loops: CDR1 SGHRS, CDR2 YFSETQ. V gave up 4 bases and J gave up 4 bases, with 14 bases separating them. The CDR3 has 15 amino acids. The chain's CDR3 is CASSPGLGVTGELFF. CDR3 bases: TGCGCCAGCAGCCCTGGGCTAGGAGTCACCGGGGAGCTGTTTTTT. Full variable domain (remainder filled in from reference TRBV5-1 and TRBJ2-2): KAGVTQTPRYLIKTRGQQVTLSCSPISGHRSVSWYQQTPGQGLQFLFEYFSETQRNKGNFPGRFSGRQFSNSRSEMNVSTLELGDSALYLCASSPGLGVTGELFFGEGSRLTVL.

The V and J genes are TRBV30 and TRBJ2-3, with 10 bases lining up with TRBD2. CDR3 size: 18 residues. Unmatched junction bases numbered 10, after V lost 0 bases and J lost 1 base. The V gene's germline CDR1 is GTSNPN and CDR2 SVGIG (reference sequence). CDR3: CAWSVLKAGGLGTDTQYF. CDR3 in DNA: TGTGCCTGGAGTGTACTAAAAGCGGGAGGGTTGGGCACAGATACGCAGTATTTT. Supplemented by reference TRBV30 and TRBJ2-3, the full variable domain reads SQTIHQWPATLVQPVGSPLSLECTVEGTSNPNLYWYRQAAGRGLQLLFYSVGIGQISSEVPQNLSASRPQDRQFILSSKKLLLSDSGFYLCAWSVLKAGGLGTDTQYFGPGTRLTVL.

The CDR3 coding sequence is TGCGCCAGCACCCTTGGGGCGGTCACTGAAGCTTTCTTT. This translates into CASTLGAVTEAFF. The chain combines TRBV10-2 with TRBJ1-1; D may be TRBD1 (5 bases). CDR1 is WSHSY and CDR2 is SAAADI in the germline V gene. V lost 7 bases, J lost 4 bases, and 13 bases lay in between. The length of the CDR3 is 13 residues.

This sequence joins TRBV6-5 and TRBJ2-4, with a possible D match to TRBD1 (5 bases). The V gene's germline CDR1 is MNHEY and CDR2 SVGAGI. V lost 7 bases, J lost 15 bases, and 19 bases lay in between. CDR3 size: 12 residues. Written as DNA, the CDR3 is TGTGCCAGCAACGAATGGGGCACTGTACGGTACTTC. Translation: CASNEWGTVRYF.

The rearrangement uses TRBV9 and TRBJ2-2; weak D call: TRBD2 (7 bases). CDR1 and CDR2 (germline): SGDLS, YYNGEE. The V gene lost 3 bases and the J gene lost 4 bases, with 19 bases spanning the gap. This CDR3 spans 17 amino acids. CDR3 in amino acids: CASSGKGGLAVTGELFF. DNA for the CDR3: TGTGCCAGCAGCGGGAAAGGGGGTCTAGCGGTCACCGGGGAGCTGTTTTTT.

The gene calls are TRBV6-2 or TRBV6-3 and TRBJ2-5, with 7 bases identical to TRBD1. The CDR3 is 14 amino acids. V dropped 4 bases and J dropped 5; count of bases not matched to a gene: 7. CDR1 and CDR2 from the germline V gene are MNHEY and SVGEGT. In nucleotides, the CDR3 is TGTGCCAGCAGTTTTCCACAGGGGTGGGAGACCCAGTACTTC. This codes for CASSFPQGWETQYF.

The V and J genes are TRBV7-8 and TRBJ2-2; D is possibly TRBD2 (6 bases). Germline values: CDR1 SGHVS, CDR2 FQNEAQ. V lost 5 bases to trimming and J lost 2 bases, with 15 bases between them. The CDR3 has 16 amino acids. CDR3 sequence reads: CASSPRDWINTGELFF. DNA for the CDR3: TGTGCCAGCAGCCCCCGGGACTGGATAAACACCGGGGAGCTGTTTTTT.

The count of this clone is one. The chain has TRBV9 and TRBJ2-2; D unresolved. Germline-derived CDR1 and CDR2 are SGDLS and YYNGEE. This CDR3 spans 15 amino acids. Trimming removed 4 bases from V and 0 bases from J, with 10 bases in between. The CDR3, as DNA: TGTGCCAGCAGCCCCCCGGGTACGAACACCGGGGAGCTGTTTTTT. Translating it yields CASSPPGTNTGELFF.

The chain employs TRBV19 and TRBJ2-7; D is tentatively TRBD1 or TRBD2 (5 bases each). CDR3 length: 13 amino acids. Germline V lookup: CDR1 LNHDA, CDR2 SQIVND (reference sequence). Trimming stripped 3 bases from V and 7 bases from J, with 13 bases between. DNA for the CDR3: TGTGCCAGTAGTATGGGATGGGGGTTGGAGCAGTACTTC. Protein product: CASSMGWGLEQYF.

The rearrangement joins TRBV28 to TRBJ1-2; D is undetermined. Germline assignment: CDR1 MDHEN and CDR2 SYDVKM. The CDR3 contains 15 residues. The V gene lost 7 bases and the J gene lost 7 bases, with 22 bases spanning the gap. CDR3 DNA: TGTGCCAGCACCCTCCCTGACGGATTGGGGTCTGGCTACACCTTC. Its protein product is CASTLPDGLGSGYTF.

The chain links TRBV11-2 to TRBJ2-5; D might be TRBD2 (6 bases). V was trimmed by 1 base and J by 5 bases, leaving 8 bases between them. There are 13 residues in the CDR3. Germline CDR1 and CDR2: SGHAT and FQNNGV. The CDR3 region is CASSLGGGETQYF. In DNA, the CDR3 is TGTGCCAGCAGCTTAGGAGGAGGGGAGACCCAGTACTTC.

The rearrangement links TRBV10-3 to TRBJ2-1; 16 bases map to TRBD2. This CDR3 has 16 residues. The J segment lost 9 bases and the V segment lost 4 bases, leaving 6 bases of the junction unmatched. CDR1 is ENHRY, CDR2 SYGVKD, per germline. The chain's CDR3 is CAISVGLAGGGGEQFF. The CDR3 DNA is TGTGCCATCAGTGTGGGACTAGCGGGAGGGGGGGGTGAGCAGTTCTTC.

Here the CDR3 reads CASSSQGAAYEQYF. CDR3 nucleotide sequence: TGTGCCAGCAGTTCTCAGGGGGCAGCCTACGAGCAGTACTTC. The V call is TRBV2, the J call TRBJ2-7, with 8 nucleotides matching TRBD1. Germline lookup yields CDR1 SNHLY and CDR2 FYNNEI. The CDR3 is made up of 14 amino acids. The ends lost 5 bases at V and 2 bases at J; junction bases unmatched: 5.

This clone was detected only once. The V call is TRBV3-1 (or the pseudogene TRBV3-2), the J call TRBJ2-1; D tentatively reads TRBD1 or TRBD2 (5 bases each). Germline lookup yields CDR1 LGHDT and CDR2 YNNKEL (reference sequence). V lost 0 bases and J 0 bases, leaving 12 bases between the germline ends. This CDR3 has 17 amino acids. The CDR3 loop is CASSQDLRDPSYNEQFF. The CDR3 nucleotides read TGTGCCAGCAGCCAAGATCTACGGGACCCCTCCTACAATGAGCAGTTCTTC.

The CDR3 is CASSSWTMEGGELFF. The CDR3 coding sequence is TGTGCCAGCAGTTCTTGGACTATGGAGGGCGGGGAGCTGTTTTTT. This rearrangement joins TRBV28 to TRBJ2-2, with D perhaps TRBD2 (6 bases). This CDR3 has 15 residues. The germline V gene encodes CDR1 MDHEN and CDR2 SYDVKM. Trimming took 4 bases from V and 7 from J, leaving 16 bases between them.

The chain links TRBV11-2 to TRBJ2-2, with D hard to call. Germline loops: CDR1 SGHAT, CDR2 FQNNGV. This CDR3 region has 16 residues. V shed 0 bases and J shed 6 bases, with 14 bases lying between them. CDR3 amino acids: CASSLDQRRVAGELFF. CDR3 bases: TGTGCCAGCAGCTTAGACCAGAGAAGGGTGGCCGGGGAGCTGTTTTTT.

The rearrangement uses TRBV30 and TRBJ1-2; D is unclear. From germline, CDR1 is GTSNPN and CDR2 SVGIG (reference sequence). Trimming removed 3 bases at V and 8 bases at J, with 10 bases between. The CDR3 covers 11 residues. As DNA, the CDR3 is TGTGCCTGGAGCTCGGGAGTGGGCTACACCTTC. Its translation: CAWSSGVGYTF.

This rearrangement joins TRBV7-3 to TRBJ2-7; 8 bases align to TRBD2. The trim removed 7 bases at V and 5 bases at J, leaving 10 bases unmatched. Germline V gene lookup returns CDR1 SGHTA and CDR2 FQGTGA. This CDR3 spans 14 amino acids. CDR3 in DNA: TGTGCCAGCATCTCAATTGGACTAGCTAACGAGCAGTACTTC. Amino acids: CASISIGLANEQYF.

The chain couples TRBV7-2 to TRBJ2-7; perhaps TRBD1 as D (6 bases). Trimming stripped 1 base from V and 0 bases from J, with 10 bases between. Germline-derived CDR1 and CDR2 are SGHTA and FQGNSA. The CDR3 has 15 residues. In DNA, the CDR3 is TGTGCCAGCAGCTTAGGGGGGACAAACTCCTACGAGCAGTACTTC. Amino acids: CASSLGGTNSYEQYF.

V is TRBV27 and J is TRBJ2-2; D gene ambiguous. V lost 4 bases, J lost 4 bases, and 4 bases lay in between. The CDR3 length is 12 residues. The germline gives CDR1 MNHEY, CDR2 SMNVEV (reference sequence). CDR3 DNA: TGTGCCAGCAGTTGGGGCACCGGGGAGCTGTTTTTT. Its translation: CASSWGTGELFF.

As for this clone: The junction shows a germline mismatch at one end, possibly a read error. This chain uses TRBV4-3 with TRBJ1-2; a weak D match, TRBD1 (6 bases). Germline CDR1 is LGHNA and CDR2 is YSLEER. This CDR3 region has 13 residues. The CDR3 nucleotides are TGCGCCAGTAGCCAAGGGGGGAACTATGGCTACACCTTC. Its protein is CASSQGGNYGYTF.

The chain combines TRBV30 with TRBJ2-1; 12 bases map to TRBD2. The CDR3 runs to 16 residues. The V segment lost 8 bases and the J segment 0 bases; nucleotides outside the gene matches: 8. Germline CDR1 is GTSNPN and CDR2 is SVGIG (reference sequence). CDR3 DNA sequence: TGTGCCGGTACTAGCGGGAGGCTTCGCTCCTACAATGAGCAGTTCTTC. Translated, it gives CAGTSGRLRSYNEQFF.

The V and J genes are TRBV6-2 or TRBV6-3 and TRBJ2-2, with 14 bases matching TRBD2. This CDR3 is 18 amino acids long. With 5 bases clipped from V and 1 base from J, the junction kept 6 bases outside the gene matches. Germline values: CDR1 MNHEY, CDR2 SVGEGT. Here the CDR3 DNA reads TGTGCCAGCAGTCCACTAGGGACTAGCGGGGGGAACACCGGGGAGCTGTTTTTT. Translated, it gives CASSPLGTSGGNTGELFF.

The genes are TRBV3-1 (or the pseudogene TRBV3-2) and TRBJ2-5; 11 nucleotides agree with TRBD2. Losses at the gene ends were 4 bases for V and 5 bases for J; bases not matched to a gene: 15. Germline CDR1 reads LGHDT; CDR2 reads YNNKEL (reference sequence). The CDR3 has 18 residues. This CDR3 reads CASSPGVLAGGGGETQYF. The DNA for the CDR3 is TGTGCCAGCAGCCCGGGTGTCCTAGCGGGAGGAGGTGGGGAGACCCAGTACTTC.

The chain links TRBV7-9 to TRBJ1-6, with no clear D. Per the germline V gene, CDR1 is SEHNR and CDR2 is FQNEAQ (reference sequence). This CDR3 comprises 16 residues. V lost 0 bases and J lost 9, with 15 bases in between. CDR3 loop: CASSLALSEFGSPLHF. The DNA for the CDR3 is TGTGCCAGCAGCTTAGCCCTTTCCGAGTTCGGTTCACCCCTCCACTTT.

This clone was detected only a few times. This sequence joins TRBV5-8 and TRBJ1-6; D is uncertain. Deletions cut 3 bases from V and 0 bases from J, with 10 bases between. Germline lookup yields CDR1 SGHTS and CDR2 YDEGEE. The CDR3 totals 16 residues. Written as DNA, the CDR3 is TGTGCCAGCAGCTCCCATTTGGGCTCCTATAATTCACCCCTCCACTTT. It codes for CASSSHLGSYNSPLHF.

The sample holds one count of this clone. The V gene is TRBV2, the J gene TRBJ2-4, with a possible D match to TRBD2 (5 bases). Trimming removed 4 bases from V and 9 bases from J, with 13 bases in between. This CDR3 has 13 residues. The V gene's germline CDR1 is SNHLY and CDR2 FYNNEI. Written as DNA, the CDR3 is TGTGCCAGCAGTGGCCGACAAAGCGGCATTCAGTACTTC. Amino acids: CASSGRQSGIQYF.